What follows is one TCR beta chain and its context. Repertoires were generated with immunoSEQ multiplex PCR, while TCRdb's copy carries only in-frame clones and drops some. Among a few million clones listed, more than 90% were seen once. The ends lost 4 bases at V and 0 bases at J; junction bases unmatched: 8. This CDR3 contains 17 residues. Germline V CDR1 and CDR2: SEHNR, FQNEAQ (reference sequence). The sample originates from a study of shared clonotypes between healthy human individuals. This sequence originates from a man aged 18 to 29 in good health. The material sequenced was naive CD4+ T cells sorted from blood. The sample's subset: CD45RA+ positively selected. The V gene is TRBV7-9, the J gene TRBJ1-4; the match to TRBD1 covers 7 bases. The CDR3 loop is CASSSGQILTTNEKLFF. CDR3 in DNA: TGTGCCAGCAGCTCGGGACAGATCCTGACAACTAATGAAAAACTGTTTTTT.